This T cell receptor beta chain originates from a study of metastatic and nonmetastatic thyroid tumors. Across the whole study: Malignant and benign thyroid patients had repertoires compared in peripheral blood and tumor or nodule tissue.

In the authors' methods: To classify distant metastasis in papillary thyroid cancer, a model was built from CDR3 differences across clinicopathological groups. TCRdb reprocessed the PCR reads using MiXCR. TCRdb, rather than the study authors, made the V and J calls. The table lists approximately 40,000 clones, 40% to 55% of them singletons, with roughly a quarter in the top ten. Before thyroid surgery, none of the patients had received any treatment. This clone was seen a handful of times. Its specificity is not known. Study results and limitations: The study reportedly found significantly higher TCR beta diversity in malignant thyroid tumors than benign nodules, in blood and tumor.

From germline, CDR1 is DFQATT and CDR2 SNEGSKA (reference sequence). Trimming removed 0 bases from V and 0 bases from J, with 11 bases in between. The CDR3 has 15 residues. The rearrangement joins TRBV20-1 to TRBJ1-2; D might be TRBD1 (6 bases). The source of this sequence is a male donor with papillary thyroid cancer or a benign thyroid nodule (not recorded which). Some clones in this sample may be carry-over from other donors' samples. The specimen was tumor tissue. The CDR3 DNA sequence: TGCAGTGCTAGAGATTGGGACACAGCTAACTATGGCTACACCTTC. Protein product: CSARDWDTANYGYTF.